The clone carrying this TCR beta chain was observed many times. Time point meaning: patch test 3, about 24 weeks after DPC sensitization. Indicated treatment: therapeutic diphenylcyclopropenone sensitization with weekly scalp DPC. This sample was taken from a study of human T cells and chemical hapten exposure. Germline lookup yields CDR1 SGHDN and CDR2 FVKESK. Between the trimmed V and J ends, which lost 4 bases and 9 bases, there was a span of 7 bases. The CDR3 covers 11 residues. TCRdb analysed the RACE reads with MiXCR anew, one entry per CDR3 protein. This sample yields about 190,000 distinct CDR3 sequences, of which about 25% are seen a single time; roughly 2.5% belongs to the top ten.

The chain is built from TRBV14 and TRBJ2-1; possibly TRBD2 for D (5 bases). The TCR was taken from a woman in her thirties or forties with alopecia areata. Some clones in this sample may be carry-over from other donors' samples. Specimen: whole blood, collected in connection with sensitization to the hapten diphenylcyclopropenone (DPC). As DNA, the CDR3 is TGTGCCAGCAGCCCGAGCGGTGAGCAGTTCTTC. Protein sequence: CASSPSGEQFF.